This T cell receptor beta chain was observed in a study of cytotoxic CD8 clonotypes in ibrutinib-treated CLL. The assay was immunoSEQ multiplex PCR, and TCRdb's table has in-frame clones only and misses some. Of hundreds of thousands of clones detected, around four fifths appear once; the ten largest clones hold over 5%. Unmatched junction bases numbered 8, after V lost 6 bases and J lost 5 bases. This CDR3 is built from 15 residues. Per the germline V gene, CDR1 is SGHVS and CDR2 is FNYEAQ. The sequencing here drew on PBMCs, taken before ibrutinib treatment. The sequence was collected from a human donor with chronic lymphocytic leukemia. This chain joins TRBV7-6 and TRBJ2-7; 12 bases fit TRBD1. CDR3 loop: CASSVRDRGPHEQYF. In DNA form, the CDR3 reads TGTGCCAGCAGTGTCCGGGACAGGGGGCCCCACGAGCAGTACTTC.